The source of this TCR beta chain is a study of response to subunit inactivated influenza vaccine. The table lists this clonotype with a few counts. V dropped 6 bases and J dropped 2 bases, with 11 bases sitting between them. From germline, CDR1 is SQVTM and CDR2 ANQGSEA. The CDR3 has 12 amino acids. MiXCR, applied by TCRdb to the RT-PCR reads, yields one record per CDR3 protein. The sample has roughly 650,000 distinct CDR3 sequences, 11% to 15% seen once; the top ten hold less than 8.5%. This rearrangement joins TRBV29-1 to TRBJ2-7; D not resolved. Specimen: PBMCs from blood, collected 14 to 15 days before vaccination. The source of this sequence is a man aged 50 or older who received an inactivated influenza vaccine. CDR3 bases: TGCAGCGTAAAGAGACCGACCTACGAGCAGTACTTC. It specifies CSVKRPTYEQYF.